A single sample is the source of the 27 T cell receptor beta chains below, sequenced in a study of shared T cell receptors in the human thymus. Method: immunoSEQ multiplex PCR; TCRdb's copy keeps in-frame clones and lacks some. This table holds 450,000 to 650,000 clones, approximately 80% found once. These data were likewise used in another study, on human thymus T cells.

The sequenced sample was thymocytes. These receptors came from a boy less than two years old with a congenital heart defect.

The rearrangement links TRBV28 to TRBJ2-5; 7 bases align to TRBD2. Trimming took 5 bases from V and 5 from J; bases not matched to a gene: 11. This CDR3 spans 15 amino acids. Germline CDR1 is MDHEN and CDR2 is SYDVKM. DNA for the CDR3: TGTGCCAGCAGTCCCCTCAAGCGGGATAGGGAGACCCAGTACTTC. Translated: CASSPLKRDRETQYF.

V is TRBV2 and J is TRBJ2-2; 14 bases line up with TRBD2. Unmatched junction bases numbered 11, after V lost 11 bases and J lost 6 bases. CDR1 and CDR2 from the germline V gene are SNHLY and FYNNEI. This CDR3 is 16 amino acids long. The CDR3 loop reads CAGTSGSVKEAGELFF. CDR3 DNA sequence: TGTGCCGGGACTAGCGGGAGCGTGAAAGAAGCCGGGGAGCTGTTTTTT.

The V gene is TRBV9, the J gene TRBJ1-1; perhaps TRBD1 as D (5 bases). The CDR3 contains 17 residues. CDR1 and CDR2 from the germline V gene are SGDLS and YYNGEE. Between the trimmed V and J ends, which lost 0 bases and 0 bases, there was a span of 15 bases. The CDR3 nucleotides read TGTGCCAGCAGCGTAGATCCCTACAGGTACATGAACACTGAAGCTTTCTTT. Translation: CASSVDPYRYMNTEAFF.

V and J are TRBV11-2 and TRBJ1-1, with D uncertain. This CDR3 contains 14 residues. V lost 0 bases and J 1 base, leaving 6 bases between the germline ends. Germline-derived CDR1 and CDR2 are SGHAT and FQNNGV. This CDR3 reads CASSLEAGNTEAFF. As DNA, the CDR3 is TGTGCCAGCAGCTTAGAAGCAGGGAACACTGAAGCTTTCTTT.

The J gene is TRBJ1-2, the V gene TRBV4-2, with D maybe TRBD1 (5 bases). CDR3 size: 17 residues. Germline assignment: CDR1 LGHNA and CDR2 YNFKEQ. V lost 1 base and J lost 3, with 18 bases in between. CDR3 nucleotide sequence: TGTGCCAGCAGCCAAGTGGGTGATTGGGGCGGTGACTATGGCTACACCTTC. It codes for CASSQVGDWGGDYGYTF.

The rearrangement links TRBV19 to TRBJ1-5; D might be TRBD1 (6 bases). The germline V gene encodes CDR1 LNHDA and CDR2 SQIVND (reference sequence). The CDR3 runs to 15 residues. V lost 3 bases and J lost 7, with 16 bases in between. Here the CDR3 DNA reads TGTGCCAGTAGTATCCGGACAGTCGTCTACCAGCCCCAGCATTTT. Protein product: CASSIRTVVYQPQHF.

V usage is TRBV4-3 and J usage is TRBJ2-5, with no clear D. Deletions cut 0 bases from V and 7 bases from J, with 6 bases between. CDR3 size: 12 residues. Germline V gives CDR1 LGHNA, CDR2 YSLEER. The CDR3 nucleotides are TGCGCCAGCAGCCAAGATTATCGGACCCAGTACTTC. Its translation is CASSQDYRTQYF.

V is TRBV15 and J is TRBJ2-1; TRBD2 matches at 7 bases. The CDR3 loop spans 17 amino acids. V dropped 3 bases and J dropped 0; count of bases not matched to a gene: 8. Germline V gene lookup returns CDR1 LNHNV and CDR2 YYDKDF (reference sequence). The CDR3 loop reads CATSRGSGLSSYNEQFF. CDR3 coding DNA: TGTGCCACCAGCAGGGGTAGCGGGCTCAGCTCCTACAATGAGCAGTTCTTC. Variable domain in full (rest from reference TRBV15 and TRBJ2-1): DAMVIQNPRYQVTQFGKPVTLSCSQTLNHNVMYWYQQKSSQAPKLLFHYYDKDFNNEADTPDNFQSRRPNTSFCFLDIRSPGLGDTAMYLCATSRGSGLSSYNEQFFGPGTRLTVL.

CDR3 nucleotides: TGCGCCAGCAGCCAGGACAGGGTCGACGAGCAGTACTTC. This translates into CASSQDRVDEQYF. The rearrangement joins TRBV4-3 to TRBJ2-7, with 8 bases matching TRBD1. The CDR3 contains 13 residues. The germline CDR1 and CDR2 sequences are LGHNA and YSLEER. Trimming removed 3 bases from V and 5 bases from J; junction bases left unmatched: 3.

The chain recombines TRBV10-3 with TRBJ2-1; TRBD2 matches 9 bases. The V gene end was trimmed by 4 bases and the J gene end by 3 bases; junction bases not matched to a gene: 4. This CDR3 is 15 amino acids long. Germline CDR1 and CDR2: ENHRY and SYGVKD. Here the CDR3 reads CAISAGLANYNEQFF. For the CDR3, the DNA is TGTGCCATCAGTGCAGGACTAGCGAACTACAATGAGCAGTTCTTC.

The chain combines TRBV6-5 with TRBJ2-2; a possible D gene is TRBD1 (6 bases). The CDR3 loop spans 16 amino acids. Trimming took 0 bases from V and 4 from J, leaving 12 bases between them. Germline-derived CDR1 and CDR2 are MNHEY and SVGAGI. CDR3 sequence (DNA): TGTGCCAGCAGTTACTCGAGGCAGGGGATCACCGGGGAGCTGTTTTTT. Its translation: CASSYSRQGITGELFF.

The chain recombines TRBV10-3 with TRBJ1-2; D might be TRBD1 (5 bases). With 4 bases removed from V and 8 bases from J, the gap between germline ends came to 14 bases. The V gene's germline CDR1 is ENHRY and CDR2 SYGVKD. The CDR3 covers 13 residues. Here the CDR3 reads CAISAPRGDGYTF. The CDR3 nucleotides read TGTGCCATCAGTGCCCCCCGGGGGGACGGCTACACCTTC.

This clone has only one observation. The CDR3 DNA reads as TGCGCCAGCAGCACCGGGACTAGCGGGAGGGCCGAAGCGAACACCGGGGAGCTGTTTTTT. Its translation is CASSTGTSGRAEANTGELFF. The J gene is TRBJ2-2, the V gene TRBV5-1; 16 bases are a match to TRBD2. The CDR3 is 20 residues long. The germline V gene encodes CDR1 SGHRS and CDR2 YFSETQ. V dropped 4 bases and J dropped 0; count of bases not matched to a gene: 9.

The CDR3 loop is CASSPRGQGAHEQFF. The CDR3 bases are TGTGCCAGCAGCCCCAGGGGACAGGGGGCACATGAGCAGTTCTTC. The chain couples TRBV7-8 to TRBJ2-1, with TRBD1 matching 12 bases. Germline CDR1 and CDR2: SGHVS and FQNEAQ. CDR3 length: 15 residues. With V trimmed by 5 bases and J by 8 bases, 7 bases remained unmatched.

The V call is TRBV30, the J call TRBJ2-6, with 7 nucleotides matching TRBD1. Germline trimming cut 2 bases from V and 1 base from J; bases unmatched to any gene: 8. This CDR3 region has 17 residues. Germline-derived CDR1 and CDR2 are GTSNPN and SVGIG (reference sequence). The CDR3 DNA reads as TGTGCCTGGAGTCAAATTTCCAGGGGGTCTGGGGCCAACGTCCTGACTTTC. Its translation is CAWSQISRGSGANVLTF.

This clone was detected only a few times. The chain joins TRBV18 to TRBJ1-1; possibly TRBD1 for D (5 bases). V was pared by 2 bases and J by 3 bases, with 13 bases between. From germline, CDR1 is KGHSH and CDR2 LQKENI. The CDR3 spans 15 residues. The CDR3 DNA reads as TGTGCCAGCTCACCAACTTTCGGGGGGTACACTGAAGCTTTCTTT. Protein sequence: CASSPTFGGYTEAFF. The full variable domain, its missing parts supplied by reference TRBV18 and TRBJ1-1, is NAGVMQNPRHLVRRRGQEARLRCSPMKGHSHVYWYRQLPEEGLKFMVYLQKENIIDESGMPKERFSAEFPKEGPSILRIQQVVRGDSAAYFCASSPTFGGYTEAFFGQGTRLTVV.

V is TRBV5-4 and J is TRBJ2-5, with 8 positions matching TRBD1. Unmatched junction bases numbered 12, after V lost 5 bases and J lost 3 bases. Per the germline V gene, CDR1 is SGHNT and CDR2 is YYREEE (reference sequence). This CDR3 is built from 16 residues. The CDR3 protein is CASSPHRGVFEETQYF. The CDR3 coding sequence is TGTGCCAGCAGTCCCCACAGGGGGGTTTTTGAAGAGACCCAGTACTTC.

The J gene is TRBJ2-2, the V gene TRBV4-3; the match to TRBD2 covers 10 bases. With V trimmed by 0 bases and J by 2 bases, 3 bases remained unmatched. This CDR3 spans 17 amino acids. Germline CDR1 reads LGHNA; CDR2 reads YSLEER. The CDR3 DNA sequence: TGCGCCAGCAGCCAAGAACTAGCGGGAACTAACACCGGGGAGCTGTTTTTT. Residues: CASSQELAGTNTGELFF.

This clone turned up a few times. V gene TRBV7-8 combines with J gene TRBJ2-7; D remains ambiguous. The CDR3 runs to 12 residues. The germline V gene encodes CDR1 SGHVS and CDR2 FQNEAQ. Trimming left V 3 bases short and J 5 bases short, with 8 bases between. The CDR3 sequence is CASSFMADEQYF. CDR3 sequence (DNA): TGTGCCAGCAGCTTTATGGCCGACGAGCAGTACTTC.

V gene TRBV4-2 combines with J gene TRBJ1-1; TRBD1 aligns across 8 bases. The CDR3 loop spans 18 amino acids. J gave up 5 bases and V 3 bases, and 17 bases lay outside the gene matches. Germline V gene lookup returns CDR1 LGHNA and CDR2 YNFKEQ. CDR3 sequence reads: CASSHLRQGRSRGTEAFF. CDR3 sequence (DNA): TGTGCCAGCAGCCATCTTCGACAGGGGAGGTCCAGAGGAACTGAAGCTTTCTTT.

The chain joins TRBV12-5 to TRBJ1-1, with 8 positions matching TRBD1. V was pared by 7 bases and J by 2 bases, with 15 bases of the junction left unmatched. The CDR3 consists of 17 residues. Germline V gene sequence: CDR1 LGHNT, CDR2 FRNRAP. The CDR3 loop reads CASAPPPPGQANTEAFF. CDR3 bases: TGTGCTAGTGCACCCCCCCCGCCGGGACAGGCTAACACTGAAGCTTTCTTT.

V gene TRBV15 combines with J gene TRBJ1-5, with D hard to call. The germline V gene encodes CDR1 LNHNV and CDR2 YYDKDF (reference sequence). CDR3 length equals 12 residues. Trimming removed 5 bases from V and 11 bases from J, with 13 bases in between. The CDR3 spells CATSCSGQSQHF. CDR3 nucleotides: TGTGCCACCAGCTGCTCTGGGCAGTCCCAGCATTTT.

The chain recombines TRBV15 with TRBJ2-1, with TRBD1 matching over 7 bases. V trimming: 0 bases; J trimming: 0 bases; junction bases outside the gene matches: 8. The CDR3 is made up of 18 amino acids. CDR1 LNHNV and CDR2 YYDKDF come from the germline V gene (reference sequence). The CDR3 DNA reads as TGTGCCACCAGCAGAGATGCGTCGGGACAGTCCTCCTACAATGAGCAGTTCTTC. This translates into CATSRDASGQSSYNEQFF.

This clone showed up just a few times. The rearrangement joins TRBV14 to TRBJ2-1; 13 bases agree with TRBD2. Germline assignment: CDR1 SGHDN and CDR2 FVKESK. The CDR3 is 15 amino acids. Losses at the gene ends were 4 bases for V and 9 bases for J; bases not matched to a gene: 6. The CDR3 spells CASSRRLAGGLEQFF. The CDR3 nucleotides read TGTGCCAGCAGCCGGAGACTAGCGGGAGGACTTGAGCAGTTCTTC.

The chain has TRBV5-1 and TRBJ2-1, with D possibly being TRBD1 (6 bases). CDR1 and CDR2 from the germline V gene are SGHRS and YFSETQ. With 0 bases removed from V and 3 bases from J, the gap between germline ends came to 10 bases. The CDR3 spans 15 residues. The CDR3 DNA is TGCGCCAGCAGCTTGGCCATGGGACACTACAATGAGCAGTTCTTC. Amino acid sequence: CASSLAMGHYNEQFF.

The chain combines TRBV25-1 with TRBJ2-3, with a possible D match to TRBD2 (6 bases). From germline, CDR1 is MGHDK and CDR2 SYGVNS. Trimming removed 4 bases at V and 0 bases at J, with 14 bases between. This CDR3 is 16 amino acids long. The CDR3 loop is CASSGGGLTSTDTQYF. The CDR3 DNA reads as TGTGCCAGCAGTGGGGGAGGACTAACTAGCACAGATACGCAGTATTTT.

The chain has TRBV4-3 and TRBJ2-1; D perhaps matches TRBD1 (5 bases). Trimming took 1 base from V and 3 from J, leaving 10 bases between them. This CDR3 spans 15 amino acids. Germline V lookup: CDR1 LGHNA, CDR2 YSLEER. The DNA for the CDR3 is TGCGCCAGCAGCCAAGGGATAGGGGTCTACAATGAGCAGTTCTTC. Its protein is CASSQGIGVYNEQFF.